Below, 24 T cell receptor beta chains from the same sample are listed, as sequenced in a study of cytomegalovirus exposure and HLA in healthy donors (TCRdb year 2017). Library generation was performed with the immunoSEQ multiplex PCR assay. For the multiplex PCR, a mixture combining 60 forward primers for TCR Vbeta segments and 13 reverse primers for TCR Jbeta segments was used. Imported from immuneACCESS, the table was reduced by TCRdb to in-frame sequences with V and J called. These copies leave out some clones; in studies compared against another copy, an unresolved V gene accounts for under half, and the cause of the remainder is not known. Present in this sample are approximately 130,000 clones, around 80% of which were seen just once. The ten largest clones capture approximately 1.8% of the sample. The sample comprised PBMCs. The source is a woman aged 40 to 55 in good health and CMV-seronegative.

CDR3 residues: CAGKRVVSTDTQYF. In DNA, the CDR3 is TGTGCCGGCAAGAGGGTGGTTTCAACAGATACGCAGTATTTT. This chain uses TRBV2 with TRBJ2-3, with D perhaps matching TRBD2 (5 bases). The CDR3 has 14 amino acids. Germline V gives CDR1 SNHLY, CDR2 FYNNEI. Trimming cost V 11 bases and J 3 bases, with 18 bases left between them. Using reference TRBV2 and TRBJ2-3 for the parts outside the CDR3, the full variable domain is EPEVTQTPSHQVTQMGQEVILRCVPISNHLYFYWYRQILGQKVEFLVSFYNNEISEKSEIFDDQFSVERPDGSNFTLKIRSTKLEDSAMYFCAGKRVVSTDTQYFGPGTRLTVL.

CDR3 DNA: TGCGCCAGCAGCTTGGCCACCGGGACAGTCTCCTACGAGCAGTACTTC. Protein product: CASSLATGTVSYEQYF. The chain links TRBV5-1 to TRBJ2-7; 7 bases line up with TRBD1. The CDR3 is 16 amino acids. The germline gives CDR1 SGHRS, CDR2 YFSETQ. J lost 0 bases, V lost 0 bases, and 6 bases had no gene match.

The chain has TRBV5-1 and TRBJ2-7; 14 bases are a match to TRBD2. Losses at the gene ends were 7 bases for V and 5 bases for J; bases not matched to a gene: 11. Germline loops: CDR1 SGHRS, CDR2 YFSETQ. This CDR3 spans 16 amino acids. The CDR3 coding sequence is TGCGCCAGCGCAACACCGGGACTAGCGGGGGAAGACGAGCAGTACTTC. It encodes CASATPGLAGEDEQYF. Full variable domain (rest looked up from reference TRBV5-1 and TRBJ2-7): KAGVTQTPRYLIKTRGQQVTLSCSPISGHRSVSWYQQTPGQGLQFLFEYFSETQRNKGNFPGRFSGRQFSNSRSEMNVSTLELGDSALYLCASATPGLAGEDEQYFGPGTRLTVT.

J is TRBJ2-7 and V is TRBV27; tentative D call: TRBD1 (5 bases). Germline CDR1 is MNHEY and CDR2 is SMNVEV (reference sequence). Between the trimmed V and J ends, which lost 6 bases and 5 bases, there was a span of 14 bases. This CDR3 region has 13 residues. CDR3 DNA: TGTGCCAGCAGGGCATCAGGGTTGCACGAGCAGTACTTC. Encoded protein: CASRASGLHEQYF.

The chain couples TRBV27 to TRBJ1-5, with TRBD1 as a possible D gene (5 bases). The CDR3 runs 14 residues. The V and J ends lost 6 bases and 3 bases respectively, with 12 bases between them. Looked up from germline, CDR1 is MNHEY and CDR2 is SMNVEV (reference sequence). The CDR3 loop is CASSPLQDNQPQHF. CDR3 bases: TGTGCCAGCAGCCCTTTACAGGACAATCAGCCCCAGCATTTT.

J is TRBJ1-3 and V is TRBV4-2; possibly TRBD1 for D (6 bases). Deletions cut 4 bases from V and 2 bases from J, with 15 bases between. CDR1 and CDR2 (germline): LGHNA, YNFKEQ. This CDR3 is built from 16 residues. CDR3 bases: TGTGCCAGCAGCCGCTTTGGACAGTCCCCTGGAAACACCATATATTTT. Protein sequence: CASSRFGQSPGNTIYF.

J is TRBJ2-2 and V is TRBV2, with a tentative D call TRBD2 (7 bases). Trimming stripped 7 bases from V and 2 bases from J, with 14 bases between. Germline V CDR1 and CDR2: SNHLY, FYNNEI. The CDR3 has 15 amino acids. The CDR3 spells CASKLGGRNTGELFF. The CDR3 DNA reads TGTGCCAGCAAGTTGGGGGGGCGAAACACCGGGGAGCTGTTTTTT.

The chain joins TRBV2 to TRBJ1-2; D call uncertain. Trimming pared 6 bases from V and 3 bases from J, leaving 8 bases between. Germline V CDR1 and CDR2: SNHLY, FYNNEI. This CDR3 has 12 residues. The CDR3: CASSGQDYGYTF. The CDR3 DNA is TGTGCCAGCAGCGGCCAGGACTATGGCTACACCTTC.

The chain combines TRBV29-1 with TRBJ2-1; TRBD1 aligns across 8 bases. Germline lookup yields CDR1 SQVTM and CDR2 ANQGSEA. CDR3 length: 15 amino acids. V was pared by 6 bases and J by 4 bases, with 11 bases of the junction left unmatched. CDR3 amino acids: CSVLWAGTGYNEQFF. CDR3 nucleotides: TGCAGCGTCCTCTGGGCCGGGACAGGTTACAATGAGCAGTTCTTC.

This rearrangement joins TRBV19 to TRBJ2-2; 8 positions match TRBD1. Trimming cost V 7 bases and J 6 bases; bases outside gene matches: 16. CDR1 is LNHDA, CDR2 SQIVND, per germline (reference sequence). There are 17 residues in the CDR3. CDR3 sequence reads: CASTTNQGAKVSGELFF. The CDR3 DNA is TGTGCCAGTACCACGAATCAGGGGGCGAAGGTGTCCGGGGAGCTGTTTTTT. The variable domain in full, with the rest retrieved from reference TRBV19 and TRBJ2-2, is DGGITQSPKYLFRKEGQNVTLSCEQNLNHDAMYWYRQDPGQGLRLIYYSQIVNDFQKGDIAEGYSVSREKKESFPLTVTSAQKNPTAFYLCASTTNQGAKVSGELFFGEGSRLTVL.

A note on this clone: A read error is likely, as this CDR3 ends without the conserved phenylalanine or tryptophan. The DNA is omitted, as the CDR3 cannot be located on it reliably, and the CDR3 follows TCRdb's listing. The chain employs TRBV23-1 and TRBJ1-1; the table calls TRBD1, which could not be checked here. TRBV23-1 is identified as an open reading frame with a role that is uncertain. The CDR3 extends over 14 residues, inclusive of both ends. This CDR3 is CASSQTGTGFGGPY.

The CDR3 sequence: CASRGQANTEAFF. The CDR3 DNA sequence: TGTGCCAGCAGGGGACAGGCGAACACTGAAGCTTTCTTT. The gene calls are TRBV11-1 and TRBJ1-1; 8 nucleotides align to TRBD1. This CDR3 has 13 amino acids. With V trimmed by 6 bases and J by 1 base, 1 base remained unmatched. CDR1 is SGHAT, CDR2 FQDESV, per germline (reference sequence).

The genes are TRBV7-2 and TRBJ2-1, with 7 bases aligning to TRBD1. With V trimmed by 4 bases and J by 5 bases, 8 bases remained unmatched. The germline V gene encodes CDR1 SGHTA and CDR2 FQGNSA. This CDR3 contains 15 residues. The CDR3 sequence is CASSSRDRYNNEQFF. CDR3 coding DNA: TGTGCCAGCAGCTCCCGGGACAGATATAACAATGAGCAGTTCTTC.

The CDR3 region has the DNA TGTGCCAGCAGTGAGTGGCTAGCGGGAGCCCGGCAGTACTTC. This encodes CASSEWLAGARQYF. This sequence joins TRBV6-4 and TRBJ2-7; 10 bases are shared with TRBD2. This CDR3 spans 14 amino acids. The germline V gene encodes CDR1 MRHNA and CDR2 SNTAGT. V lost 3 bases, J lost 9 bases, and 8 bases stayed unmatched.

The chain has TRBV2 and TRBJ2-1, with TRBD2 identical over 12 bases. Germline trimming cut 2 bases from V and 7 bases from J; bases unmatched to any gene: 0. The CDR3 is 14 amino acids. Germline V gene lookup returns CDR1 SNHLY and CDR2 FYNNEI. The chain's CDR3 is CASSETSGRNEQFF. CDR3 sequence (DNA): TGTGCCAGCAGTGAAACTAGCGGGAGGAATGAGCAGTTCTTC.

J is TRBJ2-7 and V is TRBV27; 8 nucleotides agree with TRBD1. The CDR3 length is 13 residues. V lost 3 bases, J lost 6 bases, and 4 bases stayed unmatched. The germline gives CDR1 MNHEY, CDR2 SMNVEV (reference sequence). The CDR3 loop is CASSFNRGFEQYF. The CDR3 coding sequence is TGTGCCAGCAGTTTCAACAGGGGGTTCGAGCAGTACTTC.

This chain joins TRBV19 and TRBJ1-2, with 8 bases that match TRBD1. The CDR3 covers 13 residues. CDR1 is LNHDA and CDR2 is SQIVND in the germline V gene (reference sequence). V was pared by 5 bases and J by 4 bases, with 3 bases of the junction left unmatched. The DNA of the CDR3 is TGTGCCAGTAGTTACGGACAGGGCTATGGCTACACCTTC. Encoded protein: CASSYGQGYGYTF. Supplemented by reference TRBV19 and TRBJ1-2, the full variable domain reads DGGITQSPKYLFRKEGQNVTLSCEQNLNHDAMYWYRQDPGQGLRLIYYSQIVNDFQKGDIAEGYSVSREKKESFPLTVTSAQKNPTAFYLCASSYGQGYGYTFGSGTRLTVV.

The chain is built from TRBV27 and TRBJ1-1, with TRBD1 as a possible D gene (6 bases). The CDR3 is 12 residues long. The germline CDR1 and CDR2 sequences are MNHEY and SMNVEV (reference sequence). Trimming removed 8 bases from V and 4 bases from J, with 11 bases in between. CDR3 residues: CASGQGGTEAFF. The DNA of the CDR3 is TGTGCCAGCGGACAAGGGGGCACTGAAGCTTTCTTT.

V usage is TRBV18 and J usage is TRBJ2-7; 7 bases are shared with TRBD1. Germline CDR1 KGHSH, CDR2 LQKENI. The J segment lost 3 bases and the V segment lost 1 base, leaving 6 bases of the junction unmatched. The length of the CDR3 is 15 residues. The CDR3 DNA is TGTGCCAGCTCACCACGACAGGGCCAGAACTACGAGCAGTACTTC. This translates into CASSPRQGQNYEQYF.

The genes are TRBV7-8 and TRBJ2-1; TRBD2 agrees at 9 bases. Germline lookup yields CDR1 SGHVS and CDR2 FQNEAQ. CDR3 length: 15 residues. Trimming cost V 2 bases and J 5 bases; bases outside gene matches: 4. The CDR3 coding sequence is TGTGCCAGCAGCTTATGGCCTAGCGGGGACAATGAGCAGTTCTTC. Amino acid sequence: CASSLWPSGDNEQFF.

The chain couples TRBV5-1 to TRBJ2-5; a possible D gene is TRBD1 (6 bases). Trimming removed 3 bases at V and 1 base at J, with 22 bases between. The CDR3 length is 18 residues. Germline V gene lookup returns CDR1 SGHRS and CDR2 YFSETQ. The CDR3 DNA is TGCGCCAGCAGCTCCGAACACCCAGGGGAGTTGGTCCAAGAGACCCAGTACTTC. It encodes CASSSEHPGELVQETQYF.

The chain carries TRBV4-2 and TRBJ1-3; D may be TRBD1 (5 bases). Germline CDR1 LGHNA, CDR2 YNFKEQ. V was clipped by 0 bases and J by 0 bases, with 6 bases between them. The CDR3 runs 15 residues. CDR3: CASSQEDSSGNTIYF. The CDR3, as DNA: TGTGCCAGCAGCCAAGAAGACAGCTCTGGAAACACCATATATTTT.

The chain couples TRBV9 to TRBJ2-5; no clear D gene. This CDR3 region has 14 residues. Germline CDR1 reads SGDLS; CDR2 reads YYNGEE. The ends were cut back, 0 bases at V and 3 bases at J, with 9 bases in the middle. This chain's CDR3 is CASSVGGREETQYF. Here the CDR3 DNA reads TGTGCCAGCAGCGTAGGAGGTAGAGAAGAGACCCAGTACTTC.

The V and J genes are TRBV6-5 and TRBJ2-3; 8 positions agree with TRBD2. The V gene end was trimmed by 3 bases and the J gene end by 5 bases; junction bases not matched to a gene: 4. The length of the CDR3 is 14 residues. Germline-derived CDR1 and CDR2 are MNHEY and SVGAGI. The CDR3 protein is CASSYVGGVDTQYF. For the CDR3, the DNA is TGTGCCAGCAGTTATGTCGGGGGGGTAGATACGCAGTATTTT.